The 28 T cell receptor beta chains given below trace back to one sample, sequenced in a study of control samples from healthy donors and cancer patients. Sequenced by immunoSEQ multiplex PCR; TCRdb stores in-frame clones only, minus some. The data show roughly 120,000 clones, with roughly 91% seen just once and 2% to 2.5% held by the top ten. The sample comprised blood. The receptors shown here come from a woman aged 65 to 85 in good health.

The rearrangement links TRBV4-3 to TRBJ2-7; the match to TRBD1 covers 7 bases. Germline assignment: CDR1 LGHNA and CDR2 YSLEER. V shed 3 bases, J shed 3 bases, and the junction held 5 bases outside the gene matches. The length of the CDR3 is 14 residues. DNA of the CDR3: TGCGCCAGCAGCCAGGGGACAGCTAACTACGAGCAGTACTTC. This gives the protein CASSQGTANYEQYF.

The V and J genes are TRBV19 and TRBJ1-2, with D unclear. The CDR3 extends over 15 amino acids. V was clipped by 0 bases and J by 5 bases, with 13 bases between them. The V gene's germline CDR1 is LNHDA and CDR2 SQIVND (reference sequence). This CDR3 reads CASSIDGSRQYGYTF. CDR3 coding DNA: TGTGCCAGTAGTATAGATGGTAGCAGGCAATATGGCTACACCTTC.

The chain uses TRBV11-2 and TRBJ1-6; perhaps TRBD1 as D (5 bases). The germline V gene encodes CDR1 SGHAT and CDR2 FQNNGV. There are 17 residues in the CDR3. V was trimmed by 1 base and J by 0 bases, leaving 10 bases between them. DNA of the CDR3: TGTGCCAGCAGCTTAGGGGGACTGAGCTCCTATAATTCACCCCTCCACTTT. This encodes CASSLGGLSSYNSPLHF.

V is TRBV6-5 and J is TRBJ1-2; 7 nucleotides align to TRBD1. The CDR3 is 14 amino acids. CDR1 and CDR2 from the germline V gene are MNHEY and SVGAGI. With 0 bases clipped from V and 4 bases from J, the junction kept 2 bases outside the gene matches. The CDR3: CASSYSKGAYGYTF. The CDR3 coding sequence is TGTGCCAGCAGTTACTCGAAGGGGGCCTATGGCTACACCTTC.

The J gene is TRBJ1-2, the V gene TRBV7-9; D call uncertain. The V end was cut by 4 bases, the J end by 1 base, with 16 bases between. The germline gives CDR1 SEHNR, CDR2 FQNEAQ (reference sequence). The CDR3 totals 16 residues. CDR3 sequence (DNA): TGTGCCAGCAGCTCTCCCCAGAGCACCCTTAACTATGGCTACACCTTC. Translating it yields CASSSPQSTLNYGYTF. Full variable domain (rest looked up from reference TRBV7-9 and TRBJ1-2): DTGVSQNPRHKITKRGQNVTFRCDPISEHNRLYWYRQTLGQGPEFLTYFQNEAQLEKSRLLSDRFSAERPKGSFSTLEIQRTEQGDSAMYLCASSSPQSTLNYGYTFGSGTRLTVV.

The V gene is TRBV5-4, the J gene TRBJ1-1; TRBD1 matches at 8 bases. V lost 0 bases to trimming and J lost 5 bases; unmatched junction nucleotides: 3. The CDR3 is 14 residues long. Germline values: CDR1 SGHNT, CDR2 YYREEE (reference sequence). In DNA, the CDR3 is TGTGCCAGCAGCTTGGACAGGGGGAGGACTGAAGCTTTCTTT. This codes for CASSLDRGRTEAFF.

The CDR3 region is CASSPTGAGNTEAFF. The DNA of the CDR3 is TGTGCCAGCTCACCAACAGGGGCGGGCAACACTGAAGCTTTCTTT. J is TRBJ1-1 and V is TRBV18; TRBD1 aligns across 7 bases. CDR1 is KGHSH, CDR2 LQKENI, per germline. V gave up 2 bases and J gave up 2 bases; unmatched junction bases: 5. CDR3 length: 15 residues.

The chain recombines TRBV11-2 with TRBJ1-5; D gene ambiguous. The CDR3 contains 15 residues. The germline V gene has CDR1 SGHAT and CDR2 FQNNGV. V dropped 0 bases and J dropped 0 bases, with 6 bases sitting between them. CDR3 loop: CASSLDSGSNQPQHF. CDR3 DNA sequence: TGTGCCAGCAGCTTAGATTCGGGTAGCAATCAGCCCCAGCATTTT.

The V gene is TRBV12-5, the J gene TRBJ2-2, with TRBD1 matching 8 bases. The CDR3 length is 21 residues. The V segment lost 3 bases and the J segment 1 base; nucleotides outside the gene matches: 19. Germline V gene sequence: CDR1 LGHNT, CDR2 FRNRAP. CDR3 loop: CASGLSLQGAAGGLNTGELFF. DNA for the CDR3: TGTGCTAGTGGTTTAAGTCTTCAAGGGGCAGCAGGGGGCTTGAACACCGGGGAGCTGTTTTTT.

The rearrangement links TRBV29-1 to TRBJ2-7, with TRBD1 matching over 7 bases. V shed 6 bases and J 6 bases; nucleotides not matched to a gene: 11. Germline lookup yields CDR1 SQVTM and CDR2 ANQGSEA. The CDR3 covers 13 residues. The CDR3: CSVGTASPGEQYF. CDR3 coding DNA: TGCAGCGTAGGGACAGCCAGTCCGGGCGAGCAGTACTTC.

This sequence joins TRBV5-1 and TRBJ1-6; D gene unclear. Germline V lookup: CDR1 SGHRS, CDR2 YFSETQ. The CDR3 runs 13 residues. Deletions cut 0 bases from V and 10 bases from J, with 8 bases between. The CDR3 region has the DNA TGCGCCAGCAGCTTGGCCCTATTATCACCCCTCCACTTT. This translates into CASSLALLSPLHF.

Only a few counts were recorded for this clone. This rearrangement joins TRBV5-5 to TRBJ1-5, with 7 bases fitting TRBD1. Per germline, CDR1 SGHKS and CDR2 YYEKEE (reference sequence). The V and J ends lost 0 bases and 7 bases, in that order; junction bases with no gene match: 1. CDR3 size: 13 residues. CDR3 bases: TGTGCCAGCAGCTTGGAAGGGGGCCAGCCCCAGCATTTT. It is translated as CASSLEGGQPQHF. The variable domain in full, with the rest retrieved from reference TRBV5-5 and TRBJ1-5, is DAGVTQSPTHLIKTRGQQVTLRCSPISGHKSVSWYQQVLGQGPQFIFQYYEKEERGRGNFPDRFSARQFPNYSSELNVNALLLGDSALYLCASSLEGGQPQHFGDGTRLSIL.

The chain uses TRBV10-3 and TRBJ2-5, with D perhaps TRBD2 (5 bases). This CDR3 comprises 14 residues. The germline CDR1 and CDR2 sequences are ENHRY and SYGVKD. Trimming took 0 bases from V and 0 from J, leaving 5 bases between them. The chain's CDR3 is CAISESLDQETQYF. For the CDR3, the DNA is TGTGCCATCAGTGAGTCACTAGACCAAGAGACCCAGTACTTC.

The chain uses TRBV3-1 (or the pseudogene TRBV3-2) and TRBJ1-6, with 7 nucleotides matching TRBD1. The V and J ends lost 5 bases and 5 bases, in that order; junction bases with no gene match: 3. Germline loops: CDR1 LGHDT, CDR2 YNNKEL (reference sequence). CDR3 length: 14 amino acids. This chain's CDR3 is CASSAGTDNSPLHF. The CDR3 DNA reads as TGTGCCAGCAGCGCCGGGACAGATAATTCACCCCTCCACTTT.

V and J are TRBV7-3 and TRBJ1-6, with 7 bases fitting TRBD1. V shed 5 bases and J 2 bases; nucleotides not matched to a gene: 3. The CDR3 runs to 15 residues. Germline V lookup: CDR1 SGHTA, CDR2 FQGTGA. The CDR3 here is CASSRGGPYNSPLHF. Here the CDR3 DNA reads TGTGCCAGCAGCCGAGGGGGCCCCTATAATTCACCCCTCCACTTT.

The rearrangement joins TRBV5-1 to TRBJ1-5, with D hard to call. The CDR3 has 15 residues. Germline CDR1 and CDR2: SGHRS and YFSETQ. The ends were cut back, 4 bases at V and 1 base at J, with 12 bases in the middle. The CDR3 DNA reads as TGCGCCAGCAGCCGAGAGGCGGGGAGCAATCAGCCCCAGCATTTT. Its translation: CASSREAGSNQPQHF.

The chain recombines TRBV7-2 with TRBJ2-3, with D maybe TRBD2 (6 bases). The CDR3 totals 15 residues. V was cut by 5 bases and J by 2 bases, with 14 bases left in between. Germline V gives CDR1 SGHTA, CDR2 FQGNSA. The chain's CDR3 is CASSLQGGSTDTQYF. For the CDR3, the DNA is TGTGCCAGCAGCCTCCAGGGAGGTTCCACAGATACGCAGTATTTT.

The gene calls are TRBV10-3 and TRBJ2-2, with 10 bases identical to TRBD2. The V gene end was trimmed by 5 bases and the J gene end by 0 bases; junction bases not matched to a gene: 9. The CDR3 length is 18 residues. Germline lookup yields CDR1 ENHRY and CDR2 SYGVKD. Here the CDR3 DNA reads TGTGCCATCAGTATACCCGGGACTAGCGCCCCGAACACCGGGGAGCTGTTTTTT. Its protein is CAISIPGTSAPNTGELFF.

This sequence joins TRBV21-1 and TRBJ2-1; the table assigns TRBD2, which was not confirmed against the DNA. TRBV21-1 is classified as a pseudogene. CDR3 size: 19 residues. The CDR3 reads CASSDGKGLAGGLGDEQFF. CDR3 sequence (DNA): TGTGCCAGCAGCGATGGAAAGGGACTAGCGGGGGGGCTGGGTGATGAGCAGTTCTTC.

This chain links TRBV5-1 with TRBJ2-2, with 7 bases matching TRBD1. CDR1 and CDR2 (germline): SGHRS, YFSETQ. With V trimmed by 0 bases and J by 7 bases, 6 bases remained unmatched. CDR3 length: 15 amino acids. The CDR3 region is CASSLAEGAGGELFF. CDR3 DNA: TGCGCCAGCAGCTTGGCCGAGGGGGCCGGCGGGGAGCTGTTTTTT.

The chain employs TRBV18 and TRBJ1-3, with D unclear. The ends were cut back, 3 bases at V and 9 bases at J, with 18 bases in the middle. The CDR3 spans 15 residues. Germline V gives CDR1 KGHSH, CDR2 LQKENI. DNA of the CDR3: TGTGCCAGCTCACCGGAGGCGGGATCAACCCCCACCATATATTTT. This encodes CASSPEAGSTPTIYF.

This chain connects TRBV7-9 to TRBJ1-2; the D is unclear. This CDR3 region has 15 residues. Trimming pared 5 bases from V and 0 bases from J, leaving 13 bases between. Germline V CDR1 and CDR2: SEHNR, FQNEAQ (reference sequence). CDR3 sequence (DNA): TGTGCCAGCAGCACAAGTGACACCTCTAACTATGGCTACACCTTC. It encodes CASSTSDTSNYGYTF. The variable domain in full, completed from reference TRBV7-9 and TRBJ1-2, reads DTGVSQNPRHKITKRGQNVTFRCDPISEHNRLYWYRQTLGQGPEFLTYFQNEAQLEKSRLLSDRFSAERPKGSFSTLEIQRTEQGDSAMYLCASSTSDTSNYGYTFGSGTRLTVV.

The chain couples TRBV7-2 to TRBJ1-1; weak D call: TRBD1 (6 bases). V lost 5 bases and J lost 5, with 15 bases in between. From germline, CDR1 is SGHTA and CDR2 FQGNSA. CDR3 size: 14 residues. DNA of the CDR3: TGTGCCAGCAGCATCAAAAGGGGGGAGACTGAAGCTTTCTTT. Its protein product is CASSIKRGETEAFF. Using reference TRBV7-2 and TRBJ1-1 for the parts outside the CDR3, the full variable domain is GAGVSQSPSNKVTEKGKDVELRCDPISGHTALYWYRQSLGQGLEFLIYFQGNSAPDKSGLPSDRFSAERTGGSVSTLTIQRTQQEDSAVYLCASSIKRGETEAFFGQGTRLTVV.

The chain joins TRBV5-6 to TRBJ2-7; possible D gene TRBD1, 6 bases. The CDR3 contains 14 residues. Germline V lookup: CDR1 SGHDT, CDR2 YYEEEE. V dropped 3 bases and J dropped 2 bases, with 12 bases sitting between them. CDR3 region: CASSSSGVAYEQYF. The CDR3 nucleotides are TGTGCCAGCAGCTCGTCAGGGGTGGCCTACGAGCAGTACTTC.

V gene TRBV10-3 combines with J gene TRBJ1-1; the match to TRBD1 covers 10 bases. The V gene's germline CDR1 is ENHRY and CDR2 SYGVKD. Trimming removed 7 bases from V and 8 bases from J; junction bases left unmatched: 10. The CDR3 sequence is 14 residues long. The CDR3 is CAIMATGGAGEAFF. DNA for the CDR3: TGTGCCATCATGGCGACAGGGGGCGCCGGGGAAGCTTTCTTT.

The table lists this clone with a count of one. The rearrangement joins TRBV14 to TRBJ2-7; D not certain. CDR3 size: 12 residues. Germline lookup yields CDR1 SGHDN and CDR2 FVKESK. Trimming pared 4 bases from V and 7 bases from J, leaving 11 bases between. CDR3: CASSRGRLEQYF. Written as DNA, the CDR3 is TGTGCCAGCAGCCGCGGACGCTTGGAGCAGTACTTC.

The chain is built from TRBV12-3 or TRBV12-4 and TRBJ1-2; D remains unclear. The CDR3 contains 11 residues. V was cut by 6 bases and J by 8 bases, with 10 bases left in between. DNA for the CDR3: TGTGCCAGCAGAAGGACGGGGGGCTACACCTTC. Translating gives CASRRTGGYTF.

The genes are TRBV18 and TRBJ2-3; no firm D call. Trimming cost V 1 base and J 4 bases, with 6 bases left between them. CDR1 is KGHSH, CDR2 LQKENI, per germline. The CDR3 has 13 amino acids. The CDR3 coding sequence is TGTGCCAGCTCACCACTAGCCCCAGATACGCAGTATTTT. It translates to CASSPLAPDTQYF. The complete variable domain, with remaining parts taken from reference TRBV18 and TRBJ2-3, reads NAGVMQNPRHLVRRRGQEARLRCSPMKGHSHVYWYRQLPEEGLKFMVYLQKENIIDESGMPKERFSAEFPKEGPSILRIQQVVRGDSAAYFCASSPLAPDTQYFGPGTRLTVL.